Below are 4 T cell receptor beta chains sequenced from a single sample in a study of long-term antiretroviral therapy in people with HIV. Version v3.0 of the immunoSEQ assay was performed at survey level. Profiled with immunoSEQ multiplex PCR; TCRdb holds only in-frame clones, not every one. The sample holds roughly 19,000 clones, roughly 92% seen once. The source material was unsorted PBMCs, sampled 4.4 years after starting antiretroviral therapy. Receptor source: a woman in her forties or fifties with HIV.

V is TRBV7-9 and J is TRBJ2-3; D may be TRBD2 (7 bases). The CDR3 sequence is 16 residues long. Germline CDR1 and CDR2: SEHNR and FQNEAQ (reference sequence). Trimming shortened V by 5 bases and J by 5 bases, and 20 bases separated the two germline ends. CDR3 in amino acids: CASSPPGSGGIDTQYF. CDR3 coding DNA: TGTGCCAGCAGCCCCCCGGGGTCGGGGGGCATAGATACGCAGTATTTT.

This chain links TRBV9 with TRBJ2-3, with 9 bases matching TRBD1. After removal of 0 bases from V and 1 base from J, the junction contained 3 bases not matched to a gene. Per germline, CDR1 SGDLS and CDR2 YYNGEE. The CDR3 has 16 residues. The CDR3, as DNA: TGTGCCAGCAGCGTAGAGGACAGGGGTGGCACAGATACGCAGTATTTT. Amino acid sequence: CASSVEDRGGTDTQYF.

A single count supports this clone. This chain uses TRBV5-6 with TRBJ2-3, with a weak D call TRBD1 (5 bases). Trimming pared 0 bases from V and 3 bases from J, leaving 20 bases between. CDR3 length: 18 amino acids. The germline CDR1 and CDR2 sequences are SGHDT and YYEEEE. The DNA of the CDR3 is TGTGCCAGCAGCTTGGCCGATCGAGTCAGGGAATGGACAGATACGCAGTATTTT. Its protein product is CASSLADRVREWTDTQYF.

In nucleotides, the CDR3 is TGTGCCATCACCGCGGACAGGGAGGGTCAGCCCCAGCATTTT. Translating it yields CAITADREGQPQHF. The rearrangement uses TRBV10-3 and TRBJ1-5; 8 nucleotides match TRBD1. The CDR3 is 14 amino acids. CDR1 is ENHRY, CDR2 SYGVKD, per germline. The trim removed 7 bases at V and 6 bases at J, leaving 8 bases unmatched.